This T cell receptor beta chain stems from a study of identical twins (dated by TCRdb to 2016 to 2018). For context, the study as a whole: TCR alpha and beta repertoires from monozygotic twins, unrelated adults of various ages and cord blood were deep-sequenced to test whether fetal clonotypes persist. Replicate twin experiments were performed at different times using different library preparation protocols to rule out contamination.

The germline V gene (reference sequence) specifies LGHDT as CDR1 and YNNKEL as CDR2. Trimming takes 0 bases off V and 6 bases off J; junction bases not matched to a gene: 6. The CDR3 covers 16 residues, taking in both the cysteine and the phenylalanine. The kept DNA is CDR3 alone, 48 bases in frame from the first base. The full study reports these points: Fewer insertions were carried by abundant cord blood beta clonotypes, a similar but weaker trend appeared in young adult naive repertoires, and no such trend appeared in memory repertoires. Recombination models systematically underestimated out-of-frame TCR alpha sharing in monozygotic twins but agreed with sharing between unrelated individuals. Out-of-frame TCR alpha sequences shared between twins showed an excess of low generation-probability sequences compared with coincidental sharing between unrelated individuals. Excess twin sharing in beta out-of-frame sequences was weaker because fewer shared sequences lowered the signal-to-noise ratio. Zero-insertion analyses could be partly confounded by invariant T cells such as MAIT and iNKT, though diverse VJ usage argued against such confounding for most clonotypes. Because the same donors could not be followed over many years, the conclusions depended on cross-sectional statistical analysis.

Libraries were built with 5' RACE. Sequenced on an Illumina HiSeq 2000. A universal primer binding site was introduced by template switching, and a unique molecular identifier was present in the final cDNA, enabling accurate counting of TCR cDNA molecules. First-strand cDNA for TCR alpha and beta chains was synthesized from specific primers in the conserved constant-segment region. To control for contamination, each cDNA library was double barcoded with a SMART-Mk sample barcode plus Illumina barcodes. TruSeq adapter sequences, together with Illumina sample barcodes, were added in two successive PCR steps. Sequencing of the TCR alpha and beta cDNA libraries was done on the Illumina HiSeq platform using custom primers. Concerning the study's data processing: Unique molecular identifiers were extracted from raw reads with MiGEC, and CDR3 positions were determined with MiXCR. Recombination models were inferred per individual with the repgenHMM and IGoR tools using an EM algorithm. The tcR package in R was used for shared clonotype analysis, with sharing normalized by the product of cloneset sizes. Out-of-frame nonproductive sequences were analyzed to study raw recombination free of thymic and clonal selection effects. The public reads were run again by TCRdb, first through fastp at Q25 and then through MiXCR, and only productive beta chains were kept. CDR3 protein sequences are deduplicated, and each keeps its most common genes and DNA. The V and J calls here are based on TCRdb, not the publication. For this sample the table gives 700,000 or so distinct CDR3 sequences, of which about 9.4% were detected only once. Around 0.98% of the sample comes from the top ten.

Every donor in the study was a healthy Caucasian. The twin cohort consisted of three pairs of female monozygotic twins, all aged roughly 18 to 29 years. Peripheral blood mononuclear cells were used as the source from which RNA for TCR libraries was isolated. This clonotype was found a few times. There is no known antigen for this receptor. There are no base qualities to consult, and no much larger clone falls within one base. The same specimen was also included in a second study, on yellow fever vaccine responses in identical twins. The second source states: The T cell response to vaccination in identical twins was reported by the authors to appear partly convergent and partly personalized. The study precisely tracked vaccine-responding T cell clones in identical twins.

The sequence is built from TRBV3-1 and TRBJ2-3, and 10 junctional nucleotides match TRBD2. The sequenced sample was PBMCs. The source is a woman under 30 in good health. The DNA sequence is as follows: TGTGCCAGCAGCCAAGACGGGCTAGCGGGAGTTGATACGCAGTATTTT. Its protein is CASSQDGLAGVDTQYF.